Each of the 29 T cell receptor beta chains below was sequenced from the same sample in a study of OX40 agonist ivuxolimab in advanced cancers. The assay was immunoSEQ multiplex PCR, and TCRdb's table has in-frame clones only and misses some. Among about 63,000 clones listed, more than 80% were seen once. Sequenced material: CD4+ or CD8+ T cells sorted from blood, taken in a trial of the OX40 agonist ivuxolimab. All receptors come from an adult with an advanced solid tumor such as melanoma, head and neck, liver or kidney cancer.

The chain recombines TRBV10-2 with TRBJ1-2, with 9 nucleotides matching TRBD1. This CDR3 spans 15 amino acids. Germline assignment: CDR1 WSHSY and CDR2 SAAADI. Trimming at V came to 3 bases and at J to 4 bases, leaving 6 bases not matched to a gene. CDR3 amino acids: CASSDPGQGSYGYTF. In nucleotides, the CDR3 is TGCGCCAGCAGTGATCCGGGACAGGGAAGCTATGGCTACACCTTC.

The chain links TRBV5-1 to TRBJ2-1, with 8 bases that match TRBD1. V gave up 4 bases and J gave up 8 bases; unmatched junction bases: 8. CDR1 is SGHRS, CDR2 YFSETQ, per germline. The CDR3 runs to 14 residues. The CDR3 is CASSGGGQGYEQFF. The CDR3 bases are TGCGCCAGCAGCGGTGGCGGACAGGGCTATGAGCAGTTCTTC.

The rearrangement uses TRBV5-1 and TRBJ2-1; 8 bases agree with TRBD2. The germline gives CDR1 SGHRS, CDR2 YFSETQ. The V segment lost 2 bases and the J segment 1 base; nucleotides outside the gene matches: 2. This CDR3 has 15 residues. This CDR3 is CASSLAGVSYNEQFF. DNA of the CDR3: TGCGCCAGCAGCTTAGCGGGAGTGTCCTACAATGAGCAGTTCTTC.

CDR3 protein: CASRLINDRRYGYTF. Here the CDR3 DNA reads TGTGCCAGCAGACTTATAAACGACAGGCGCTATGGCTACACCTTC. J is TRBJ1-2 and V is TRBV28, with D maybe TRBD1 (6 bases). Germline V lookup: CDR1 MDHEN, CDR2 SYDVKM. Deletions cut 6 bases from V and 4 bases from J, with 18 bases between. This CDR3 is 15 amino acids long.

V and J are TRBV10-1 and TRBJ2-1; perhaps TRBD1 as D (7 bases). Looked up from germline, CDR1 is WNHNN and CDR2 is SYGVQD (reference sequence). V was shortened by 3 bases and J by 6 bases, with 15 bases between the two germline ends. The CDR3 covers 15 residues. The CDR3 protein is CASSDPRGDTNEQFF. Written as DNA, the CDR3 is TGCGCCAGCAGTGACCCCAGGGGGGACACCAATGAGCAGTTCTTC.

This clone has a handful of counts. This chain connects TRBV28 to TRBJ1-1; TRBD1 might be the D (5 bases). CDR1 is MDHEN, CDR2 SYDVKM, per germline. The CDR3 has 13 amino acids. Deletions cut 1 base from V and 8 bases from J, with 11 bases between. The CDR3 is CASSLSYGAEAFF. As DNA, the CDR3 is TGTGCCAGCAGTTTATCATACGGGGCAGAAGCTTTCTTT.

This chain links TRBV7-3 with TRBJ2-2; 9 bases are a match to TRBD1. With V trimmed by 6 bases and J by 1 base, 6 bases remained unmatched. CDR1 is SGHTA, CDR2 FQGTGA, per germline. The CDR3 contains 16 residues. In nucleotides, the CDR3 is TGTGCCAGCAGTAGACCGGGACAGGGGAACACCGGGGAGCTGTTTTTT. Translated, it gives CASSRPGQGNTGELFF.

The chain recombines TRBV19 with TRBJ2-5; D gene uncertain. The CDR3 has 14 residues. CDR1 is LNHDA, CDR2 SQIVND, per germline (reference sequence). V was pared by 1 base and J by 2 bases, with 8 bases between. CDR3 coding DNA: TGTGCCAGTAGTATAGGTCAGCTACAAGAGACCCAGTACTTC. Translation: CASSIGQLQETQYF.

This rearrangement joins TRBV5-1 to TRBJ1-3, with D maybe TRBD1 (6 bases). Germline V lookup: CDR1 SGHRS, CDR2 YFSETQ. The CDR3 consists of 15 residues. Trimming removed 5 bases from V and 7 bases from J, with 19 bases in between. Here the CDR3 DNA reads TGCGCCAGCAGGCCGGACAGCCGGAGGCGGAACACCATATATTTT. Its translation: CASRPDSRRRNTIYF.

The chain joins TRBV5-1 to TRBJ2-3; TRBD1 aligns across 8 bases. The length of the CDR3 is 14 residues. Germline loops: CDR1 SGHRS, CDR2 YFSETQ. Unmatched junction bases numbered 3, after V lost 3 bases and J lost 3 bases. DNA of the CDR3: TGCGCCAGCAGCTCCGGACAGGGAACAGATACGCAGTATTTT. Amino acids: CASSSGQGTDTQYF.

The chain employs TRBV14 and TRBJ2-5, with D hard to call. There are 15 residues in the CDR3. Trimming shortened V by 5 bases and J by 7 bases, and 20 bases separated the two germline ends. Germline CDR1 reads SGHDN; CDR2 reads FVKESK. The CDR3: CASSTYGQAVGTQYF. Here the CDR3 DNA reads TGTGCCAGCAGCACCTACGGCCAGGCCGTGGGGACCCAGTACTTC.

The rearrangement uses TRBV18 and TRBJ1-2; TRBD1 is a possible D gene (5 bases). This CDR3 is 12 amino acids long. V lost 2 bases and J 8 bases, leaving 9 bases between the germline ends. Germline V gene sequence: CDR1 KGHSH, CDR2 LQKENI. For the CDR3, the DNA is TGTGCCAGCTCACCAGGGGGGGACGGCTACACCTTC. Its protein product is CASSPGGDGYTF.

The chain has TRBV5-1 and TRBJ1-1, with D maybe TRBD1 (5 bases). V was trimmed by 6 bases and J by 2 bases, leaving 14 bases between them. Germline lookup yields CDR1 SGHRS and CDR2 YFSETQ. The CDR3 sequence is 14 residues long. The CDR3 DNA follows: TGCGCCAGCACCCAGACAGCCTCCAACACTGAAGCTTTCTTT. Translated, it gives CASTQTASNTEAFF.

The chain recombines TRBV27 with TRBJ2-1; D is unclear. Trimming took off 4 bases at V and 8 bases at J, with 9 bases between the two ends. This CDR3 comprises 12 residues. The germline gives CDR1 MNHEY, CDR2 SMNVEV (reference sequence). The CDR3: CASSSVRHEQFF. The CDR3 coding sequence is TGTGCCAGCAGTTCAGTTCGCCATGAGCAGTTCTTC.

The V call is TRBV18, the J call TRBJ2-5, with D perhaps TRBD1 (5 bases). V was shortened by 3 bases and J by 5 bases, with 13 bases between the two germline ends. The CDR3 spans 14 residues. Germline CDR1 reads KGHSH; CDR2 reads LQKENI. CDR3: CASSPPTVSETQYF. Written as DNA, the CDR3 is TGTGCCAGCTCACCGCCGACAGTATCGGAGACCCAGTACTTC.

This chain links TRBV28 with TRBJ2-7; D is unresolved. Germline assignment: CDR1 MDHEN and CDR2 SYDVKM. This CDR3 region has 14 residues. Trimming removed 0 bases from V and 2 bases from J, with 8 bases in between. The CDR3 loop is CASSLWKSTYEQYF. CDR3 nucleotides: TGTGCCAGCAGTTTATGGAAGAGTACCTACGAGCAGTACTTC.

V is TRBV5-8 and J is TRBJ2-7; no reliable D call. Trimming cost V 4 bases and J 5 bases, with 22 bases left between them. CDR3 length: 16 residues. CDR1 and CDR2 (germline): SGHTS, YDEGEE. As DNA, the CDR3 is TGTGCCAGCAGCCCCTATGGGTCCGGCTTTTCTGACGAGCAGTACTTC. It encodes CASSPYGSGFSDEQYF.

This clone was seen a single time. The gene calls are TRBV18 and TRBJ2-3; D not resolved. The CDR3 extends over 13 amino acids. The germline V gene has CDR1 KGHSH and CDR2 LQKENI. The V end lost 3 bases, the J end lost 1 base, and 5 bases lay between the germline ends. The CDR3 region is CASSPAGTDTQYF. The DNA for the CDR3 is TGTGCCAGCTCACCGGCAGGCACAGATACGCAGTATTTT.

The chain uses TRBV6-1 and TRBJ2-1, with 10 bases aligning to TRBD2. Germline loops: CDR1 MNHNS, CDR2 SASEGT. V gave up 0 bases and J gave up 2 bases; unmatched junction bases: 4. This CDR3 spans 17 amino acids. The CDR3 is CASSEAVGLAAYNEQFF. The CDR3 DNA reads TGTGCCAGCAGTGAAGCGGTCGGACTAGCGGCCTACAATGAGCAGTTCTTC.

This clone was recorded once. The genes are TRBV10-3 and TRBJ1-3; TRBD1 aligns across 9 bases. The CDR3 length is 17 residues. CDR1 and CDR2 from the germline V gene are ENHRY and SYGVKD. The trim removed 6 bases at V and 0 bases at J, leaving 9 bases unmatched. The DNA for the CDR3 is TGTGCCATCAGGACCGGGACAGGGCCAAGCTCTGGAAACACCATATATTTT. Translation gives CAIRTGTGPSSGNTIYF.

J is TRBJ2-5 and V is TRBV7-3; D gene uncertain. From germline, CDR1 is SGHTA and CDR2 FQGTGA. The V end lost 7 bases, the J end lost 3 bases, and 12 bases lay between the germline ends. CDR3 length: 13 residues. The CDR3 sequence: CASKKQTEETQYF. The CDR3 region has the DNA TGTGCCAGCAAGAAACAGACTGAAGAGACCCAGTACTTC.

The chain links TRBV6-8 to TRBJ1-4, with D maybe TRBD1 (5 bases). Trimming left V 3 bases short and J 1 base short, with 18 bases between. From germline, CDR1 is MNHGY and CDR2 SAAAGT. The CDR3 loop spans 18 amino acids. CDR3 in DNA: TGTGCCAGCAGTTATGGGGCGTTCATACCCTTAACTAATGAAAAACTGTTTTTT. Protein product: CASSYGAFIPLTNEKLFF.

CDR3 nucleotide sequence: TGTGCCAGCAGCTTGCCGGAGGAGACCCAGTACTTC. Protein sequence: CASSLPEETQYF. J is TRBJ2-5 and V is TRBV5-4, with D uncertain. The ends were cut back, 1 base at V and 5 bases at J, with 6 bases in the middle. The CDR3 runs 12 residues. The germline V gene encodes CDR1 SGHNT and CDR2 YYREEE (reference sequence).

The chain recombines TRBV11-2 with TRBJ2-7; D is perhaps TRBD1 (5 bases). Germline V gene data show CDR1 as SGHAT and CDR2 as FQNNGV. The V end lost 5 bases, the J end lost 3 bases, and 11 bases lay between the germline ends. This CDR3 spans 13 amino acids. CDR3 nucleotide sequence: TGTGCCAGCAGCCCGTCGACAGACTACGAGCAGTACTTC. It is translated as CASSPSTDYEQYF.

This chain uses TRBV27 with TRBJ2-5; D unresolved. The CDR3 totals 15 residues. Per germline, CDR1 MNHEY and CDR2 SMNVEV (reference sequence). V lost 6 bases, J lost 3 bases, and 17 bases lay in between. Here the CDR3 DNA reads TGTGCCAGCAGCTACGACCCTCTGAGAAAAGAGACCCAGTACTTC. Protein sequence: CASSYDPLRKETQYF.

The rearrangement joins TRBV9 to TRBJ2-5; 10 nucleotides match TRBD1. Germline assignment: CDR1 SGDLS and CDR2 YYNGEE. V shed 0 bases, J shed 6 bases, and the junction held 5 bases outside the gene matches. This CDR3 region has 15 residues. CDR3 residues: CASSVADRGIQTQYF. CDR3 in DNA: TGTGCCAGCAGCGTAGCGGACAGGGGGATACAGACCCAGTACTTC.

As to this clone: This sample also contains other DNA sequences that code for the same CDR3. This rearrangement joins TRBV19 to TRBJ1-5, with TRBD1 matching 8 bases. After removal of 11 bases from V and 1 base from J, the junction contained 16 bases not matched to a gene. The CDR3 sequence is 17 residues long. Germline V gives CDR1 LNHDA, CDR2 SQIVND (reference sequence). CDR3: CASQGGQGALSNQPQHF. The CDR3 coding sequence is TGTGCCTCTCAGGGGGGGCAGGGGGCACTCAGCAATCAGCCCCAGCATTTT.

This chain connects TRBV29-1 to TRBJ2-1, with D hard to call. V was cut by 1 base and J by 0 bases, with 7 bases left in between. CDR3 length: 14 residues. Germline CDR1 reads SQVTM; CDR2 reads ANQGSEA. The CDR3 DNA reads TGCAGCGTTGAAGGGCGGAGCTCCTACAATGAGCAGTTCTTC. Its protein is CSVEGRSSYNEQFF.

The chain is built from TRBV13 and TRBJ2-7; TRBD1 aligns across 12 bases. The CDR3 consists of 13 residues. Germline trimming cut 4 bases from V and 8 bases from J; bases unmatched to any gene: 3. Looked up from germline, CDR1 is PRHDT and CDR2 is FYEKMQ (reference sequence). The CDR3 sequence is CASSWGQGAKQYF. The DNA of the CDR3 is TGTGCCAGCAGCTGGGGACAGGGGGCGAAGCAGTACTTC.